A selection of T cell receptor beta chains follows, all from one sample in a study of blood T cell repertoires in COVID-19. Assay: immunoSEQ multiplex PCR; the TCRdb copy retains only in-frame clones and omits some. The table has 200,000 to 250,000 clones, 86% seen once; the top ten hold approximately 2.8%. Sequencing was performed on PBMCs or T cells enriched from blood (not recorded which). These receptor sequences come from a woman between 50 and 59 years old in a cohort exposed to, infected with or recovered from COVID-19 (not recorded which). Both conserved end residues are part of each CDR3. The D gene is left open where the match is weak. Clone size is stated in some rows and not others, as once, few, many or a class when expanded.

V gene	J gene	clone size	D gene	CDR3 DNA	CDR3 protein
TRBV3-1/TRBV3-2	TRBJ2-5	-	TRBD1	TGTGCCAGCAGCCAAGGGACAGGGAGGATAGAGACCCAGTACTTC	CASSQGTGRIETQYF
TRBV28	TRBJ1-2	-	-	TGTGCCAGCAGTGGGCAGGGCTATGGCTACACCTTC	CASSGQGYGYTF
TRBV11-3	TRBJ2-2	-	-	TGTGCCAGCAGCTTACTCGACACCGGGGAGCTGTTTTTT	CASSLLDTGELFF
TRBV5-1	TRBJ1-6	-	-	TGCGCCAGCAGGGCAGGGGACTATAATTCACCCCTCCACTTT	CASRAGDYNSPLHF
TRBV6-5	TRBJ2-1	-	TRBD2	TGTGCCAGCAGTCAACTAGCGGTAGTGGACAATGAGCAGTTCTTC	CASSQLAVVDNEQFF
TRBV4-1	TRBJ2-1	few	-	TGCGCCAGCAGCCAAGATCAGACGGGGGGCTGGGATGAGCAGTTCTTC	CASSQDQTGGWDEQFF
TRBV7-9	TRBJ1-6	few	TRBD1	TGTGCCAGCAGCGACGGACAGGCACCGAATTCACCCCTCCACTTT	CASSDGQAPNSPLHF
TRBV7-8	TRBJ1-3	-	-	TGTGCCAGCAGCTTAGCCTTTGGAAACACCATATATTTT	CASSLAFGNTIYF
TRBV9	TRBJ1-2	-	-	TGTGCCAGCAGCCCCCAGGGAGGGGGGGCTTATGGCTACACCTTC	CASSPQGGGAYGYTF
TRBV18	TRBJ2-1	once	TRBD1	TGTGCCAGCTCATCCTCGACAGGGAGCTCCTACAATGAGCAGTTCTTC	CASSSSTGSSYNEQFF
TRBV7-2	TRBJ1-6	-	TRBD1	TGTGCCAGCAGCTTAACAGGGGTGTATAGTTCACCCCTCCACTTT	CASSLTGVYSSPLHF
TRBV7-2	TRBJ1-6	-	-	TGTGCCAGCAGCCTTGCCGCCGGACAGAGCACCCATTCACCCCTCCACTTT	CASSLAAGQSTHSPLHF
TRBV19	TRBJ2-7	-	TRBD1	TGTGCCAGTAGAGAGAGACAGGGGTCCTCCTACGAGCAGTACTTC	CASRERQGSSYEQYF
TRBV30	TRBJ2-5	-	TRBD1	TGTGCCTGGTTTGACAGGGTTGCCGAGACCCAGTACTTC	CAWFDRVAETQYF
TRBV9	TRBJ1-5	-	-	TGTGCCAGCAGCGCCTCTACGGGGGTTGGCCAGCCCCAGCATTTT	CASSASTGVGQPQHF